This TCR beta chain comes out of a study of T cells after yellow fever vaccination. Across the study: Fractions low in cell number were prepared with SMART-Seq v4 Ultra Low Input. Study-level findings and limits: Most primary-vaccination clones reappeared after the booster (96% CD4, roughly 90% CD8).

This CDR3 is built from 14 residues. Deletions cut 3 bases from V and 6 bases from J, with 15 bases between. Germline V CDR1 and CDR2: MNHEY, SVGAGI. Template-switching 5'RACE yielded the TCR cDNA; a universal primer site and UMIs were added in the process. TCRdb used MiXCR to reprocess the 5' RACE reads, holding one entry per CDR3 protein. Of hundreds of thousands of distinct CDR3 sequences listed, roughly 14% were seen once; the top ten hold more than 13%. In its sample, this clonotype was seen many times. No antigen is known for it. The chain recombines TRBV6-5 with TRBJ2-7; D call uncertain. The sequences come from PBMCs, collected on the day of the yellow fever booster vaccination. This TCR was sampled from a man aged 25 to 40 who received the YFV17D yellow fever vaccine. The DNA of the CDR3 is TGTGCCAGCAGTTATTTTGTGGGTACCTCCGAGCAGTACTTC. This encodes CASSYFVGTSEQYF.